This TCR beta chain was recovered during a study of T cells expressing NK-cell markers. Across the study: Seven of the eight sequenced donors were classified as HCMV-seropositive, and one was classified as seronegative.

A word on this clonotype: What it recognizes is unknown.

With the 5' RACE reads reprocessed, TCRdb shows one record per CDR3 protein and no DNA. The sample holds some 300,000 distinct CDR3 sequences. Findings and caveats of the study: A range of about 1.0-8% of CD8+ T cells consisted of dominant NKG2C+ clonotypes in several donors. Dominance of the CD3+CD56-NKG2C+ fraction by these clonotypes also held in a handful of donors. Whether expanded NKG2C+ T cell clones were HCMV-specific remained unclear.

The V gene's germline CDR1 is SGHRS and CDR2 YFSETQ. The CDR3 is made up of 12 amino acids. V gene TRBV5-1 combines with J gene TRBJ1-2; TCRdb outputs TRBD1, but without DNA this stays unchecked. Material: blood T cells: a sorted CD56 or NKG2C T cell subset, CD4+ or CD8+ T cells, or bulk PBMC T cells (not recorded which). This TCR was recovered from a man between 18 and 35 years old in good health. CDR3: CASSVDRIGYTF.